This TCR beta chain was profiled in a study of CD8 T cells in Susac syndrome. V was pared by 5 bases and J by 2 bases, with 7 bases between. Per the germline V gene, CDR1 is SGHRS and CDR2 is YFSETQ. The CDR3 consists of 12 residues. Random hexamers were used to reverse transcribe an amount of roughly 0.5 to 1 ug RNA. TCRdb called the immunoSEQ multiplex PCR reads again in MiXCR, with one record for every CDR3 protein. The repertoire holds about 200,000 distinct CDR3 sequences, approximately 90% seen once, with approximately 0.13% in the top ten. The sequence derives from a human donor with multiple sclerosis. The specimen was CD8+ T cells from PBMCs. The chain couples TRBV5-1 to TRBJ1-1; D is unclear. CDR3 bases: TGCGCCAGCAGTACGTCCAACACTGAAGCTTTCTTT. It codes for CASSTSNTEAFF. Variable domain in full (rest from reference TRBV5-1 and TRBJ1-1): KAGVTQTPRYLIKTRGQQVTLSCSPISGHRSVSWYQQTPGQGLQFLFEYFSETQRNKGNFPGRFSGRQFSNSRSEMNVSTLELGDSALYLCASSTSNTEAFFGQGTRLTVV.